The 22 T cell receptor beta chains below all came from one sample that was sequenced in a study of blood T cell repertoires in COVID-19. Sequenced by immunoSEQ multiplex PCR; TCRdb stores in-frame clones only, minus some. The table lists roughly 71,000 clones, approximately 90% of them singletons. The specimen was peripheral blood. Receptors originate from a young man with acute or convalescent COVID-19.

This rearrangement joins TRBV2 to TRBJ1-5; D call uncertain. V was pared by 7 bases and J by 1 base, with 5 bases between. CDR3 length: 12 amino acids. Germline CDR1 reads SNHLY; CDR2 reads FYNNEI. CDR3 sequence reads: CASKRSNQPQHF. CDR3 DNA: TGTGCCAGCAAGAGGAGCAATCAGCCCCAGCATTTT.

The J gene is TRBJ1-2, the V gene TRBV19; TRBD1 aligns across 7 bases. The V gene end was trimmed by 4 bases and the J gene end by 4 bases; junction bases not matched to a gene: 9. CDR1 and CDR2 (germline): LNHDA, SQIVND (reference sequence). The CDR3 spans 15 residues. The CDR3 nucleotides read TGTGCCAGTAGTAAAAGCCACAGGGGAACCTATGGCTACACCTTC. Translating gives CASSKSHRGTYGYTF.

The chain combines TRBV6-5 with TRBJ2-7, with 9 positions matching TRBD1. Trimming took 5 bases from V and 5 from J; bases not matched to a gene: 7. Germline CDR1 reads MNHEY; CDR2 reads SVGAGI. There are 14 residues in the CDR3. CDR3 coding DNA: TGTGCCAGCAGTACCGGGACAGGGCTCGACGAGCAGTACTTC. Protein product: CASSTGTGLDEQYF.

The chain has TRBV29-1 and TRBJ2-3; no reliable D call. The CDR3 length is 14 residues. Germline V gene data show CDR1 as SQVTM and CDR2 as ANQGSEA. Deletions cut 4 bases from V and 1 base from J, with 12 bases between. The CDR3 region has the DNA TGCAGCGTTGTTATGGTCGCGGGCACAGATACGCAGTATTTT. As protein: CSVVMVAGTDTQYF.

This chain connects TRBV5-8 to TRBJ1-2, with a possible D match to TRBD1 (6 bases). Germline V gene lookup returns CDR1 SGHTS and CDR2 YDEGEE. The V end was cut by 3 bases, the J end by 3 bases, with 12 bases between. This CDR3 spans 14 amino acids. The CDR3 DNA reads TGTGCCAGCAGCTCAGGGGCTCCACACTATGGCTACACCTTC. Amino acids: CASSSGAPHYGYTF.

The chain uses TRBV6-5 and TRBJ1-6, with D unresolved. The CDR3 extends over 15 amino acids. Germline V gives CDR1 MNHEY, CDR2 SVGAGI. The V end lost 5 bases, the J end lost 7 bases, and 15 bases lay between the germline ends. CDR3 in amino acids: CASSTTGGLNSPLHF. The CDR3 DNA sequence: TGTGCCAGCAGTACCACGGGAGGGCTCAATTCACCCCTCCACTTT.

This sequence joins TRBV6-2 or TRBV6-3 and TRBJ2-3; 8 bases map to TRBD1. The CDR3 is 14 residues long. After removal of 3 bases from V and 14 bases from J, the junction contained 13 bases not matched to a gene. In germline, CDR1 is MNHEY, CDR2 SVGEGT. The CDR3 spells CASSYRQGARVWYF. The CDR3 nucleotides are TGTGCCAGCAGTTATCGGCAGGGGGCTAGAGTTTGGTATTTT.

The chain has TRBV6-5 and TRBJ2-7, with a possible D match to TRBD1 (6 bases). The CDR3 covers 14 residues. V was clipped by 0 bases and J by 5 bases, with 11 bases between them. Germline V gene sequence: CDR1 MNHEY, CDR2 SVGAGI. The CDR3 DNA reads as TGTGCCAGCAGTTACTCAGGGGGTGGGAACGAGCAGTACTTC. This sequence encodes CASSYSGGGNEQYF.

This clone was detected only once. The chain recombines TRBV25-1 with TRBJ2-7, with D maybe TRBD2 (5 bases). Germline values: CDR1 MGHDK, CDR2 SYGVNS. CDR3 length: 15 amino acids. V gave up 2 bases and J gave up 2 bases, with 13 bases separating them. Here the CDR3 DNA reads TGTGCCAGCAGTGAAAAGGGTCTAGCTCCCTACGAGCAGTACTTC. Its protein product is CASSEKGLAPYEQYF.

The DNA for the CDR3 is TGTGCCAGCAGCGTAGGGGGACAGTTAACTGGAAACACCATATATTTT. It codes for CASSVGGQLTGNTIYF. The chain couples TRBV9 to TRBJ1-3; 7 nucleotides agree with TRBD1. Germline V CDR1 and CDR2: SGDLS, YYNGEE. V shed 0 bases and J 2 bases; nucleotides not matched to a gene: 5. This CDR3 has 16 residues.

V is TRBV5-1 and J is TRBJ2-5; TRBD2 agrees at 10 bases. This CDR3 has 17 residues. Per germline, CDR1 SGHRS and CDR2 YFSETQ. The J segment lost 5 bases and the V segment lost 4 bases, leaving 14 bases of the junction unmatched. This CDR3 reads CASSHGASGRAAETQYF. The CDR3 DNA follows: TGCGCCAGCAGCCATGGAGCGAGCGGGAGGGCCGCGGAGACCCAGTACTTC.

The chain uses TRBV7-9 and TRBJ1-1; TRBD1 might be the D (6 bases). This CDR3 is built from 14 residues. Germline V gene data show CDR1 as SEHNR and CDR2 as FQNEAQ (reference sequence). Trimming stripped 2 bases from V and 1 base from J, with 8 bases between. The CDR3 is CASSLNRANTEAFF. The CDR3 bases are TGTGCCAGCAGCTTAAACAGGGCGAACACTGAAGCTTTCTTT.

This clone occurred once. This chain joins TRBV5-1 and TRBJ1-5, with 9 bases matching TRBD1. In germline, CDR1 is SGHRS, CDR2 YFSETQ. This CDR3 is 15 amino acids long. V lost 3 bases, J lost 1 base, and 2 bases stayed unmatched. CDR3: CASSWTGASNQPQHF. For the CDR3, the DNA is TGCGCCAGCAGCTGGACAGGGGCAAGCAATCAGCCCCAGCATTTT.

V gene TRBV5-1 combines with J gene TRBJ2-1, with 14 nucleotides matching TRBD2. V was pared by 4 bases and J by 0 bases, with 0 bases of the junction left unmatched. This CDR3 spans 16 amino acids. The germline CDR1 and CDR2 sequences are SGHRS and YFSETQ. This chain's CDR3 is CASSGTSGGSYNEQFF. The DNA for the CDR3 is TGCGCCAGCAGCGGGACTAGCGGGGGCTCCTACAATGAGCAGTTCTTC.

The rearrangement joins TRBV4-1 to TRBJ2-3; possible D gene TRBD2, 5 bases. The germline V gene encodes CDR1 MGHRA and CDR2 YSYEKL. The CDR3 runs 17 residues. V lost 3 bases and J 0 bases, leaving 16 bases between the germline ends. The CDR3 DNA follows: TGCGCCAGCAGCCATGCCCCGAGCGGCTCTAGCACAGATACGCAGTATTTT. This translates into CASSHAPSGSSTDTQYF.

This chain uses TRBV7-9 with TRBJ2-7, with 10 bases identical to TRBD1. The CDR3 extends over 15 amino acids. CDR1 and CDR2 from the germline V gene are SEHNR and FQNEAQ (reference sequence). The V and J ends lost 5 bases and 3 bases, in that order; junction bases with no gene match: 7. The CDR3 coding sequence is TGTGCCAGCAGCCTCCCCCGGACAGGGGGCTACGAGCAGTACTTC. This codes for CASSLPRTGGYEQYF.

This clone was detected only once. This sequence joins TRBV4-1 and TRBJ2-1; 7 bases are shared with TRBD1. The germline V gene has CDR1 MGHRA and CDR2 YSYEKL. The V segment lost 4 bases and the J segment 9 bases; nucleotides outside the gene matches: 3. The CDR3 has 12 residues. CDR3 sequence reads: CASSRQGGEQFF. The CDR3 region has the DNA TGCGCCAGCAGCCGACAGGGCGGTGAGCAGTTCTTC.

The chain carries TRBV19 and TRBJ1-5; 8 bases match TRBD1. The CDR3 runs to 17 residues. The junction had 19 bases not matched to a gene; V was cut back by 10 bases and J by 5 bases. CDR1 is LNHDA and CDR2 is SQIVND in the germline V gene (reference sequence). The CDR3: CATSRGQGLGFHQPQHF. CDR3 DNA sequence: TGTGCCACCTCCCGTGGACAGGGTTTGGGGTTCCATCAGCCCCAGCATTTT.

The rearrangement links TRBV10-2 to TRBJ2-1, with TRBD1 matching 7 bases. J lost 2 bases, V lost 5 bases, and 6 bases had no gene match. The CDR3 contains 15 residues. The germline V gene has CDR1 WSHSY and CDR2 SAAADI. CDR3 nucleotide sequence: TGCGCCAGCAGTCAATGGGACAGTACCTACAATGAGCAGTTCTTC. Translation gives CASSQWDSTYNEQFF.

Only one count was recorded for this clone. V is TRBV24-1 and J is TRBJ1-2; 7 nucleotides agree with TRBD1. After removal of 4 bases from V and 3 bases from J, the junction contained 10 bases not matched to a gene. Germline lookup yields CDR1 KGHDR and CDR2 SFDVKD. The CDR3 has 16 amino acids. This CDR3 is CATSDSGQERHYGYTF. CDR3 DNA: TGTGCCACCAGTGACTCTGGACAGGAAAGACACTATGGCTACACCTTC.

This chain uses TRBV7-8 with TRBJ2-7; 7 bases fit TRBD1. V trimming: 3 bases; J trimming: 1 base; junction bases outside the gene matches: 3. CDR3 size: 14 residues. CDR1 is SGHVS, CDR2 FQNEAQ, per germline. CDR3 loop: CASSFTGQSYEQYF. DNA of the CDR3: TGTGCCAGCAGCTTTACGGGACAGTCCTACGAGCAGTACTTC.

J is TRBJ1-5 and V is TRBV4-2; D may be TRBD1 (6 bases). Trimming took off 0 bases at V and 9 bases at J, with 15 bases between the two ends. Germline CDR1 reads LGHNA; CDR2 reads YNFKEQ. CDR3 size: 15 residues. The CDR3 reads CASSQDEGGTPPQHF. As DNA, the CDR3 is TGTGCCAGCAGCCAAGATGAGGGGGGGACACCGCCCCAGCATTTT.